Only one count was recorded for the clone carrying this TCR beta chain. This sample stems from a study of blood T cell repertoires in COVID-19. Across the study: The samples span acute and convalescent COVID-19 from the United States, Italy and Spain.

Authors' analysis steps: Reference gene primer amplification yielded estimated nucleated cell counts. Generated by immunoSEQ multiplex PCR, the TCRdb table keeps only in-frame clones and is missing some. D and trimming were read from the DNA, whereas the V and J calls and clone size are those reported in that table. The sample has approximately 70,000 clones, around 93% seen once. The germline V gene encodes CDR1 SGHNT and CDR2 YYREEE (reference sequence). The CDR3 consists of 14 residues. V gave up 1 base and J gave up 2 bases, with 8 bases separating them. This rearrangement joins TRBV5-4 to TRBJ2-3; a possible D gene is TRBD2 (5 bases). The specimen was peripheral blood. The sequence was collected from a woman aged 55-69 years with active COVID-19. The CDR3 spells CASSLWRHTDTQYF. CDR3 bases: TGTGCCAGCAGCTTGTGGAGGCACACAGATACGCAGTATTTT.